This T cell receptor beta chain was sequenced during a study of vaccination and CD4 T cells after COVID-19. As for treatment: 10-day PBMC culture with coronavirus spike peptide pools or control peptides (ViraFEST assay). This clonotype has a handful of counts. The antigen remains undetermined. Oncomine TCR Beta short-read sequencing was applied to DNA from cultured CD4+ T cells. TCRdb passed the PCR reads through MiXCR, listing each CDR3 protein once. The sample shows some 11,000 distinct CDR3 sequences, over 65% of them seen only once. This clonotype was obtained from a human donor who had recovered from COVID-19. Sequencing was carried out using CD4+ T cells from blood, cultured in vitro.

The CDR3 reads CASSSIAYTQYF. The DNA for the CDR3 is TGTGCCAGCAGCTCCATAGCGTATACGCAGTATTTT. The chain combines TRBV7-2 with TRBJ2-3; tentative D call: TRBD2 (5 bases). The V gene lost 4 bases and the J gene lost 7 bases, with 9 bases spanning the gap. CDR3 length: 12 amino acids. Germline CDR1 is SGHTA and CDR2 is FQGNSA. Drawing the rest from reference TRBV7-2 and TRBJ2-3, the complete variable domain is GAGVSQSPSNKVTEKGKDVELRCDPISGHTALYWYRQSLGQGLEFLIYFQGNSAPDKSGLPSDRFSAERTGGSVSTLTIQRTQQEDSAVYLCASSSIAYTQYFGPGTRLTVL.